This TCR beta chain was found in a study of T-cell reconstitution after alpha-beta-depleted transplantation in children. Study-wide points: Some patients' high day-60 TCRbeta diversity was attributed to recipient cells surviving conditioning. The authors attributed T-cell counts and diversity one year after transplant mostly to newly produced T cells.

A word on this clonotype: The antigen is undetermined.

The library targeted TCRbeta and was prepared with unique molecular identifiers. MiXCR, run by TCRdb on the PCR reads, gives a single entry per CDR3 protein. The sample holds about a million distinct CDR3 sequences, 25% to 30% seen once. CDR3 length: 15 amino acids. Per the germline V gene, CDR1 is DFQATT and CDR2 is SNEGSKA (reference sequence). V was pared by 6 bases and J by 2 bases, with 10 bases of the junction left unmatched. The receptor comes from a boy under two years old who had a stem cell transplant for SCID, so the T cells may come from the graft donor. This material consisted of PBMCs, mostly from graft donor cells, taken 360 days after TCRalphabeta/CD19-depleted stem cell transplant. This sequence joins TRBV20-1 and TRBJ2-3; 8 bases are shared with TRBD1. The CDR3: CSAISPGQATDTQYF. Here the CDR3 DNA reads TGCAGTGCAATTTCTCCGGGACAGGCCACAGATACGCAGTATTTT.